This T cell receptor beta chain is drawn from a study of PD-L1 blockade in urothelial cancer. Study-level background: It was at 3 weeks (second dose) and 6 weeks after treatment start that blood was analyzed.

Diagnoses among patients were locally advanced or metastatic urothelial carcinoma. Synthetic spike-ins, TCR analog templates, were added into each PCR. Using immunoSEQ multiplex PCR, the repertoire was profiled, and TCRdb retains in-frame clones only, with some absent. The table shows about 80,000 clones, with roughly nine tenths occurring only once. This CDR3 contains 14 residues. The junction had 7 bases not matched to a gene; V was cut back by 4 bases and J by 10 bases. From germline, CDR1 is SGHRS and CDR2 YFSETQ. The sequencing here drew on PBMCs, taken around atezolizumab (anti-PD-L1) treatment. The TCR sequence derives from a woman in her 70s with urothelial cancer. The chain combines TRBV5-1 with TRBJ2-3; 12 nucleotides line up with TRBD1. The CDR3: CASSLGQGAGAQYF. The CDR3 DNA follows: TGCGCCAGCAGCCTGGGACAGGGGGCTGGAGCGCAGTATTTT.